Following are 19 T cell receptor beta chains from one sample sequenced in a study of blood T cell repertoires in COVID-19. Repertoires were generated with immunoSEQ multiplex PCR, while TCRdb's copy carries only in-frame clones and drops some. The sample has approximately 270,000 clones; about 89% are singletons. The sequencing input was peripheral blood. The source of these receptors is a man aged 35 to 55 with active or convalescent COVID-19.

The gene calls are TRBV24-1 and TRBJ2-3, with 10 bases that match TRBD2. The trim removed 0 bases at V and 1 base at J, leaving 3 bases unmatched. CDR1 KGHDR and CDR2 SFDVKD come from the germline V gene. This CDR3 is 17 amino acids long. The CDR3 here is CATSDLQRGGRTDTQYF. CDR3 bases: TGTGCCACCAGTGATTTGCAGCGGGGGGGGCGCACAGATACGCAGTATTTT.

This sequence joins TRBV15 and TRBJ2-1; TRBD2 aligns across 10 bases. Germline V gives CDR1 LNHNV, CDR2 YYDKDF (reference sequence). This CDR3 has 13 amino acids. Trimming took 1 base from V and 16 from J; bases not matched to a gene: 7. Here the CDR3 reads CATSRVEREGHFF. CDR3 DNA sequence: TGTGCCACCAGCAGAGTCGAGCGGGAGGGCCACTTCTTC.

The genes are TRBV5-4 and TRBJ2-2; 7 nucleotides line up with TRBD2. The CDR3 is 15 residues long. Germline assignment: CDR1 SGHNT and CDR2 YYREEE (reference sequence). V shed 2 bases and J 1 base; nucleotides not matched to a gene: 2. The CDR3 bases are TGTGCCAGCAGCTTTGGCGGGGGGAACACCGGGGAGCTGTTTTTT. Encoded protein: CASSFGGGNTGELFF.

The chain carries TRBV5-1 and TRBJ2-7; tentatively, D is TRBD2 (6 bases). The CDR3 runs to 15 residues. The V end was cut by 4 bases, the J end by 2 bases, with 16 bases between. Per the germline V gene, CDR1 is SGHRS and CDR2 is YFSETQ. CDR3 sequence reads: CASSHQGGKTYEQYF. CDR3 sequence (DNA): TGCGCCAGCAGCCACCAGGGAGGAAAAACCTACGAGCAGTACTTC.

This clone was seen once. CDR3 sequence (DNA): TGTGCCAGCAACCAACCGGGACAGGGGATCGGGGAGCTGTTTTTT. Translating gives CASNQPGQGIGELFF. The chain joins TRBV11-1 to TRBJ2-2; 10 nucleotides align to TRBD1. CDR1 is SGHAT, CDR2 FQDESV, per germline (reference sequence). The CDR3 extends over 15 amino acids. J was trimmed by 7 bases and V by 7 bases; bases with no gene match: 9. Using reference TRBV11-1 and TRBJ2-2 for the parts outside the CDR3, the full variable domain is EAEVAQSPRYKITEKSQAVAFWCDPISGHATLYWYRQILGQGPELLVQFQDESVVDDSQLPKDRFSAERLKGVDSTLKIQPAELGDSAMYLCASNQPGQGIGELFFGEGSRLTVL.

This clone was picked up a small number of times. The chain employs TRBV30 and TRBJ1-2; 7 nucleotides line up with TRBD1. The germline gives CDR1 GTSNPN, CDR2 SVGIG (reference sequence). The CDR3 length is 15 residues. J gave up 4 bases and V 3 bases, and 11 bases lay outside the gene matches. The CDR3 here is CAWSQPRQGIYGYTF. DNA for the CDR3: TGTGCCTGGAGCCAACCCAGACAGGGTATCTATGGCTACACCTTC.

The chain links TRBV10-3 to TRBJ2-2, with D tentatively TRBD1 (6 bases). From germline, CDR1 is ENHRY and CDR2 SYGVKD. The CDR3 covers 15 residues. Trimming shortened V by 6 bases and J by 0 bases, and 11 bases separated the two germline ends. The CDR3 nucleotides read TGTGCCATCAGCTCGGACAGCACGAACACCGGGGAGCTGTTTTTT. Its translation is CAISSDSTNTGELFF.

V and J are TRBV19 and TRBJ1-2, with D maybe TRBD1 (6 bases). The germline V gene has CDR1 LNHDA and CDR2 SQIVND (reference sequence). The V end lost 5 bases, the J end lost 5 bases, and 12 bases lay between the germline ends. The CDR3 covers 13 residues. CDR3 region: CASSQGRSYGYTF. CDR3 coding DNA: TGTGCCAGTAGTCAGGGGAGATCTTATGGCTACACCTTC. Full variable domain (outside the CDR3, taken from reference TRBV19 and TRBJ1-2): DGGITQSPKYLFRKEGQNVTLSCEQNLNHDAMYWYRQDPGQGLRLIYYSQIVNDFQKGDIAEGYSVSREKKESFPLTVTSAQKNPTAFYLCASSQGRSYGYTFGSGTRLTVV.

The chain uses TRBV10-1 and TRBJ2-2; 7 bases fit TRBD1. Trimming took 6 bases from V and 5 from J; bases not matched to a gene: 6. The germline gives CDR1 WNHNN, CDR2 SYGVQD (reference sequence). The CDR3 is made up of 14 amino acids. CDR3: CASSSGQQTGELFF. The DNA of the CDR3 is TGCGCCAGCAGCTCGGGACAGCAGACCGGGGAGCTGTTTTTT.

The chain's CDR3 is CASSLDGTGGYGYTF. The CDR3 bases are TGTGCCAGCAGCTTGGACGGGACAGGCGGCTATGGCTACACCTTC. V and J are TRBV5-6 and TRBJ1-2; 8 positions match TRBD1. The CDR3 has 15 residues. V lost 0 bases to trimming and J lost 4 bases; unmatched junction nucleotides: 5. Per the germline V gene, CDR1 is SGHDT and CDR2 is YYEEEE.

The chain carries TRBV19 and TRBJ1-2; D ambiguous. V gave up 0 bases and J gave up 4 bases, with 12 bases separating them. Germline V lookup: CDR1 LNHDA, CDR2 SQIVND (reference sequence). The CDR3 is made up of 15 amino acids. CDR3 nucleotide sequence: TGTGCCAGTAGTATAGATCAGGAGCGGAGCTATGGCTACACCTTC. It specifies CASSIDQERSYGYTF.

The chain carries TRBV5-1 and TRBJ1-1; the D gene is possibly TRBD1 (5 bases). Germline CDR1 reads SGHRS; CDR2 reads YFSETQ. V was cut by 5 bases and J by 3 bases, with 20 bases left in between. This CDR3 spans 16 amino acids. The CDR3 protein is CASSYSLGGVDTEAFF. In DNA form, the CDR3 reads TGCGCCAGCAGTTACTCCCTTGGGGGGGTGGACACTGAAGCTTTCTTT.

J is TRBJ2-1 and V is TRBV4-1; tentative D call: TRBD2 (5 bases). The CDR3 has 14 amino acids. Trimming pared 0 bases from V and 9 bases from J, leaving 12 bases between. In germline, CDR1 is MGHRA, CDR2 YSYEKL. CDR3 region: CASSQESTNGEQFF. CDR3 coding DNA: TGCGCCAGCAGCCAAGAATCGACTAACGGTGAGCAGTTCTTC.

The chain joins TRBV11-1 to TRBJ2-7; 11 bases align to TRBD2. J lost 6 bases, V lost 3 bases, and 4 bases had no gene match. The CDR3 is 14 amino acids. Per the germline V gene, CDR1 is SGHAT and CDR2 is FQDESV (reference sequence). The DNA for the CDR3 is TGTGCCAGCAGCTTGCGTCTAGCGGGAGGCGAGCAGTACTTC. Encoded protein: CASSLRLAGGEQYF. Looking up the rest from reference TRBV11-1 and TRBJ2-7 gives the full variable domain: EAEVAQSPRYKITEKSQAVAFWCDPISGHATLYWYRQILGQGPELLVQFQDESVVDDSQLPKDRFSAERLKGVDSTLKIQPAELGDSAMYLCASSLRLAGGEQYFGPGTRLTVT.

The genes are TRBV12-3 or TRBV12-4 and TRBJ1-1, with TRBD1 matching over 7 bases. This CDR3 region has 13 residues. V lost 8 bases and J lost 4; bases outside the gene matches: 7. The CDR3, as DNA: TGTGCCAGCGGGGGACAGTACGGCACTGAAGCTTTCTTT. Protein sequence: CASGGQYGTEAFF.

In this sample, this clone turned up once. The V call is TRBV27, the J call TRBJ1-1; unclear D gene. Between the trimmed V and J ends, which lost 2 bases and 5 bases, there was a span of 18 bases. Germline CDR1 MNHEY, CDR2 SMNVEV (reference sequence). CDR3 length: 16 residues. CDR3 amino acids: CASSLRFRGRATEAFF. CDR3 bases: TGTGCCAGCAGTTTACGGTTTCGGGGTCGAGCAACTGAAGCTTTCTTT.

Concerning this clone itself: This sample includes further DNA sequences coding for the same CDR3. This chain connects TRBV11-3 to TRBJ2-7; D gene uncertain. Germline-derived CDR1 and CDR2 are SGHNT and YENEEA. This CDR3 is 14 amino acids long. V shed 1 base and J shed 0 bases, with 7 bases lying between them. In nucleotides, the CDR3 is TGTGCCAGCAGCTTAGTTGCCAGCTCCTACGAGCAGTACTTC. It translates to CASSLVASSYEQYF.

This chain links TRBV28 with TRBJ2-5, with D maybe TRBD1 (6 bases). V shed 2 bases and J shed 2 bases, with 15 bases lying between them. The CDR3 has 16 amino acids. Germline V gene data show CDR1 as MDHEN and CDR2 as SYDVKM. Here the CDR3 DNA reads TGTGCCAGCAGTTTAAATAGGGCCACAGGGCAAGAGACCCAGTACTTC. It is translated as CASSLNRATGQETQYF. The full variable domain, completed using reference TRBV28 and TRBJ2-5, is DVKVTQSSRYLVKRTGEKVFLECVQDMDHENMFWYRQDPGLGLRLIYFSYDVKMKEKGDIPEGYSVSREKKERFSLILESASTNQTSMYLCASSLNRATGQETQYFGPGTRLLVL.

The V call is TRBV3-1 (or the pseudogene TRBV3-2), the J call TRBJ2-3; perhaps TRBD1 as D (7 bases). In germline, CDR1 is LGHDT, CDR2 YNNKEL (reference sequence). The CDR3 length is 15 residues. V was clipped by 4 bases and J by 2 bases, with 13 bases between them. CDR3 DNA: TGTGCCAGCAGCCGGGGGGACAGCCACACAGATACGCAGTATTTT. Amino acid sequence: CASSRGDSHTDTQYF.